This entry lists 4 T cell receptor beta chains sequenced from one sample in a study of TIL therapy for anti-PD-1-resistant metastatic lung cancer. The immunoSEQ assay was v3. Clones were sequenced by immunoSEQ multiplex PCR, and TCRdb holds only the in-frame ones, with some missing. The data show approximately 11,000 clones, roughly 50% seen once. Regarding time point: pre-treatment sample, taken before nivolumab and TIL therapy. The tumor samples were excised metastases, mostly pleural nodules or supraclavicular lymph nodes. The starting material was tumor tissue, obtained at baseline. The receptors were gathered from a person aged 25-85 years with non-small cell lung cancer.

By proportion, this clone is medium-sized. This sequence joins TRBV4-1 and TRBJ1-1, with 7 bases that match TRBD1. This CDR3 comprises 14 residues. Germline values: CDR1 MGHRA, CDR2 YSYEKL. Trimming cost V 5 bases and J 4 bases; bases outside gene matches: 7. DNA for the CDR3: TGCGCCAGCAGCTTAACCTCAGGGGGCACTGAAGCTTTCTTT. This codes for CASSLTSGGTEAFF.

The chain joins TRBV5-4 to TRBJ1-1, with D unresolved. The V gene's germline CDR1 is SGHNT and CDR2 YYREEE (reference sequence). Trimming removed 4 bases at V and 0 bases at J, with 13 bases between. CDR3 length: 15 amino acids. In DNA, the CDR3 is TGTGCCAGCAGCCGCATGGAGTGGGTGAACACTGAAGCTTTCTTT. This encodes CASSRMEWVNTEAFF.

In this sample, this clone turned up a few times. J is TRBJ2-1 and V is TRBV3-1 (or the pseudogene TRBV3-2); 13 nucleotides agree with TRBD2. Germline V lookup: CDR1 LGHDT, CDR2 YNNKEL (reference sequence). Germline trimming cut 6 bases from V and 4 bases from J; bases unmatched to any gene: 6. The length of the CDR3 is 16 residues. The CDR3 DNA sequence: TGTGCCAGCAGGTTAGGGACTAGCGGGGCGTACAATGAGCAGTTCTTC. It is translated as CASRLGTSGAYNEQFF.

The chain uses TRBV23-1 and TRBJ1-1, with a possible D match to TRBD1 (5 bases). TRBV23-1 is classed as an ORF, of uncertain function. The CDR3 spans 15 residues. Trimming left V 6 bases short and J 0 bases short, with 14 bases between. For the CDR3, the DNA is TGCGCCAGCAGCTCCGGGGGGGGGATGAACACTGAAGCTTTCTTT. Translation: CASSSGGGMNTEAFF.